The source of this TCR beta chain is a study of T cell responses to AZD1222 COVID-19 vaccine. Overall study findings and caveats: Nearly half of unique spike-specific TCRs reportedly avoided B.1.351 and B.1.1.7 mutated regions.

Comment on this clone: The antigen is undetermined.

V gave up 4 bases and J gave up 8 bases, with 21 bases separating them. The CDR3 totals 16 residues. The germline V gene has CDR1 SEHNR and CDR2 FQNEAQ (reference sequence). Here immunoSEQ multiplex PCR was the method, and the copy in TCRdb shows in-frame clones only, minus some. The table lists about 120,000 clones, around 91% of them singletons. The clonotype originates from an adult in good health. V usage is TRBV7-9 and J usage is TRBJ2-1; TRBD1 might be the D (6 bases). This specimen was peripheral blood, taken on day 0 of AZD1222 vaccination. DNA of the CDR3: TGTGCCAGCAGCTACGAGGGGGAAGGTGAGGCAGATGAGCAGTTCTTC. Translated: CASSYEGEGEADEQFF.